Shown below are 9 T cell receptor beta chains from a single sample sequenced in a study of vaccination effects on CD4 cells after COVID-19. The authors isolated CD4+ T cells after approximately 9 days of culture. Clones were read by immunoSEQ multiplex PCR, and TCRdb kept only the in-frame ones, dropping some. The table includes roughly 48,000 clones, over 50% detected once. Antigens for these TCRs are unknown. This sample comprised CD4+ T cells from PBMCs cultured without peptide, obtained before COVID-19 vaccination. Receptor source: a human donor who received a COVID-19 vaccine.

V usage is TRBV5-1 and J usage is TRBJ1-1; D uncertain. This CDR3 region has 16 residues. Germline V CDR1 and CDR2: SGHRS, YFSETQ. V was shortened by 1 base and J by 1 base, with 14 bases between the two germline ends. The CDR3 DNA follows: TGCGCCAGCAGCTTGTCGTCTGGCAGTCCGAACACTGAAGCTTTCTTT. This gives the protein CASSLSSGSPNTEAFF.

This chain connects TRBV30 to TRBJ1-3; TRBD1 matches at 7 bases. Germline lookup yields CDR1 GTSNPN and CDR2 SVGIG (reference sequence). V was clipped by 4 bases and J by 4 bases; unmatched bases: 4. This CDR3 has 13 amino acids. For the CDR3, the DNA is TGTGCCTGGACCATGGACAGGGGAAACACCATATATTTT. Protein product: CAWTMDRGNTIYF.

Only a few counts were recorded for this clone. The V and J genes are TRBV24-1 and TRBJ2-1; perhaps D is TRBD1 or TRBD2 (5 bases each). Germline lookup yields CDR1 KGHDR and CDR2 SFDVKD. The CDR3 is made up of 15 amino acids. Trimming removed 6 bases from V and 10 bases from J, with 21 bases in between. This chain's CDR3 is CATSPGEEGFEEQFF. The CDR3 DNA follows: TGTGCCACCAGTCCCGGCGAAGAGGGGTTCGAAGAGCAGTTCTTC.

This sequence joins TRBV5-1 and TRBJ2-3; 7 bases map to TRBD2. In germline, CDR1 is SGHRS, CDR2 YFSETQ. V gave up 0 bases and J gave up 1 base; unmatched junction bases: 8. The CDR3 length is 17 residues. Written as DNA, the CDR3 is TGCGCCAGCAGCTTGGGAGTATCGGCGGGAGGCACAGATACGCAGTATTTT. Translation gives CASSLGVSAGGTDTQYF.

This chain uses TRBV5-6 with TRBJ2-7, with D unresolved. CDR1 SGHDT and CDR2 YYEEEE come from the germline V gene. Between the trimmed V and J ends, which lost 0 bases and 0 bases, there was a span of 13 bases. The CDR3 is 16 amino acids. CDR3 nucleotides: TGTGCCAGCAGCTTGGCTCAGCGACACCTCTCCTACGAGCAGTACTTC. Residues: CASSLAQRHLSYEQYF.

The V gene is TRBV30, the J gene TRBJ1-5, with a tentative D call TRBD1 (5 bases). The CDR3 is 14 amino acids. V was trimmed by 0 bases and J by 7 bases, leaving 13 bases between them. Germline lookup yields CDR1 GTSNPN and CDR2 SVGIG (reference sequence). CDR3 nucleotide sequence: TGTGCCTGGAGTGTGGATAGGGGCGGCCAGCCCCAGCATTTT. It encodes CAWSVDRGGQPQHF. Complete variable domain (other parts from reference TRBV30 and TRBJ1-5): SQTIHQWPATLVQPVGSPLSLECTVEGTSNPNLYWYRQAAGRGLQLLFYSVGIGQISSEVPQNLSASRPQDRQFILSSKKLLLSDSGFYLCAWSVDRGGQPQHFGDGTRLSIL.

Comment on this clone: The same CDR3 is also encoded by other DNA sequences in this sample. The rearrangement joins TRBV9 to TRBJ1-4; tentatively, D is TRBD1 (5 bases). Germline CDR1 reads SGDLS; CDR2 reads YYNGEE. The CDR3 is made up of 14 amino acids. Deletions cut 3 bases from V and 8 bases from J, with 14 bases between. The CDR3 coding sequence is TGTGCCAGCAGCGACGGGACGGGGGGGGAAAAACTGTTTTTT. Translation gives CASSDGTGGEKLFF.

This clone came up once. The chain is built from TRBV28 and TRBJ2-7; TRBD2 is a possible D gene (6 bases). The CDR3 has 15 amino acids. Per germline, CDR1 MDHEN and CDR2 SYDVKM. With 1 base removed from V and 7 bases from J, the gap between germline ends came to 17 bases. Written as DNA, the CDR3 is TGTGCCAGCAGTTTATTCGCGGGGAGCCTAGGTGAGCAGTACTTC. Amino acid sequence: CASSLFAGSLGEQYF.

This chain connects TRBV4-1 to TRBJ2-1, with TRBD2 matching 10 bases. CDR3 length: 17 amino acids. V was pared by 2 bases and J by 0 bases, with 4 bases of the junction left unmatched. Germline CDR1 is MGHRA and CDR2 is YSYEKL. CDR3 DNA sequence: TGCGCCAGCAGCCAACGACTAGCGGGCCTCTCCTACAATGAGCAGTTCTTC. It is translated as CASSQRLAGLSYNEQFF.